The text below deals with one T cell receptor beta chain. Its antigen is still unknown. This specimen comes from a study of regulatory T cells in long-lasting Graves disease. Study-wide results and limits: Patients with persistent Graves' had lower TCR diversity than newly diagnosed patients.

CDR3 length equals 15 residues. In germline, CDR1 is MNHEY, CDR2 SVGEGT. V dropped 6 bases and J dropped 8; count of bases not matched to a gene: 13. Arm-PCR of CDR3 regions and iRepertoire HTBI primers were used to build TCR beta libraries. MiXCR was run by TCRdb on the multiplex PCR reads, yielding one entry per CDR3 protein. Among about 440,000 distinct CDR3 sequences listed, about 15% were seen once. Time point given: newly diagnosed GD, antithyroid drugs for less than 3 months. Scientists built the TCR library using RNA that was extracted from PBMCs. These data are also associated with another study on T cells in Graves' hyperthyroidism and ophthalmopathy.

The chain links TRBV6-2 or TRBV6-3 to TRBJ2-1, with 7 bases aligning to TRBD2. The sample consisted of peripheral blood mononuclear cells (PBMCs), taken at new diagnosis, from a patient treated with antithyroid drugs. This receptor was obtained from a young woman with Graves disease. CDR3 protein: CASSRSGRGFDEQFF. In DNA, the CDR3 is TGTGCCAGCAGCCGCAGTGGGAGGGGTTTCGATGAGCAGTTCTTC.